This T cell receptor (beta chain) was found in a study of response to subunit inactivated influenza vaccine. This CDR3 comprises 14 residues. V lost 6 bases to trimming and J lost 4 bases, with 17 bases between them. In germline, CDR1 is SGHRS, CDR2 YFSETQ. TCRdb processed the RT-PCR reads anew with MiXCR; each CDR3 protein has one entry. The repertoire holds about 190,000 distinct CDR3 sequences, with under 15% as singletons. Source: CD8+ T cells sorted from PBMCs, taken about 5 days after vaccination. This TCR was sampled from a man aged 50-59 years who received an inactivated influenza vaccine. The rearrangement links TRBV5-1 to TRBJ2-7, with D perhaps being TRBD1 or TRBD2 (5 bases each). CDR3 region: CASTYGPGRYEQYF. CDR3 nucleotide sequence: TGCGCCAGCACCTACGGCCCGGGGCGATACGAGCAGTACTTC.